These 4 T cell receptor beta chains were all obtained from the same sample, sequenced in a study of blood T cell repertoires in COVID-19. Sequencing used immunoSEQ multiplex PCR; TCRdb keeps in-frame clones, though not all of them. Seen here are a few hundred thousand clones, approximately 91% observed once, and the top ten hold 0.95% to 1.5%. Sequenced sample: PBMCs or T cells enriched from blood (not recorded which). The receptors stem from a human donor in a cohort exposed to, infected with or recovered from COVID-19 (not recorded which). The donor label of this sample is uncertain.

J is TRBJ2-7 and V is TRBV30, with a possible D match to TRBD1 (6 bases). This CDR3 has 12 amino acids. Germline V gives CDR1 GTSNPN, CDR2 SVGIG (reference sequence). The V end lost 0 bases, the J end lost 6 bases, and 9 bases lay between the germline ends. Written as DNA, the CDR3 is TGTGCCTGGAGTGTAGTGGGGGCCGAGCAGTACTTC. Residues: CAWSVVGAEQYF.

The rearrangement uses TRBV29-1 and TRBJ1-2; 7 positions agree with TRBD1. Germline CDR1 is SQVTM and CDR2 is ANQGSEA. V dropped 7 bases and J dropped 8; count of bases not matched to a gene: 16. The CDR3 contains 14 residues. CDR3 DNA: TGCAGCGCCGACAGGGTGTATCCCCCGGCCGGCTACACCTTC. Its protein is CSADRVYPPAGYTF.

This clone was counted at least ten times. This sample includes further DNA sequences coding for the same CDR3. The DNA of the CDR3 is TGCGCCAGCAGCTCGTCCTACGAGCAGTACTTC. Protein sequence: CASSSSYEQYF. This rearrangement joins TRBV5-1 to TRBJ2-7; D is ambiguous. This CDR3 is 11 amino acids long. Germline loops: CDR1 SGHRS, CDR2 YFSETQ. V was pared by 3 bases and J by 1 base, with 2 bases between.

This sequence joins TRBV6-1 and TRBJ1-2; D may be TRBD1 (6 bases). The CDR3 has 16 residues. Germline CDR1 MNHNS, CDR2 SASEGT. V shed 4 bases and J shed 4 bases, with 19 bases lying between them. The CDR3 region has the DNA TGTGCCAGCAGTGGATCCAGGGGACGTAGAACCTATGGCTACACCTTC. Protein: CASSGSRGRRTYGYTF.